Below, 13 T cell receptor beta chains from the same sample are listed, as sequenced in a study of blood T cell repertoires in COVID-19 (dated by TCRdb to the early 2020s). Libraries were built with the immunoSEQ multiplex PCR assay. TCRdb obtained this table from immuneACCESS and retained in-frame rearrangements with V and J assigned. These tables miss some clones; where compared with another copy, unresolved V genes account for less than half of the shortfall, and the remainder is unexplained. The sample has over 70,000 clones on record, under 90% of them singletons. Of the sample, 15% to 20% is held by the ten largest clones. Sequenced: peripheral blood. These receptors all come from a man in his 70s who had recovered from COVID-19.

The chain couples TRBV29-1 to TRBJ2-7; TRBD2 aligns across 11 bases. This CDR3 spans 14 amino acids. CDR1 SQVTM and CDR2 ANQGSEA come from the germline V gene. The trim removed 4 bases at V and 0 bases at J, leaving 2 bases unmatched. The CDR3 is CSVATSGGSYEQYF. CDR3 DNA: TGCAGCGTTGCCACTAGCGGGGGCTCCTACGAGCAGTACTTC.

This CDR3 is CASSPTSGVITDTQYF. CDR3 in DNA: TGTGCCAGCAGCCCAACTAGCGGGGTAATCACAGATACGCAGTATTTT. The V call is TRBV11-2, the J call TRBJ2-3; 10 nucleotides agree with TRBD2. Trimming removed 5 bases from V and 2 bases from J; junction bases left unmatched: 7. Germline V gene data show CDR1 as SGHAT and CDR2 as FQNNGV. The CDR3 spans 16 residues.

J is TRBJ2-1 and V is TRBV24-1; the match to TRBD2 covers 10 bases. Germline CDR1 and CDR2: KGHDR and SFDVKD. The length of the CDR3 is 14 residues. J lost 9 bases, V lost 8 bases, and 9 bases had no gene match. CDR3: CATTSGGARGEQFF. The CDR3 bases are TGTGCCACCACCAGCGGGGGGGCCAGAGGTGAGCAGTTCTTC.

This rearrangement joins TRBV27 to TRBJ2-7, with 9 bases that match TRBD2. The CDR3 is 16 amino acids. V lost 2 bases and J lost 5; bases outside the gene matches: 10. The germline gives CDR1 MNHEY, CDR2 SMNVEV (reference sequence). The CDR3 nucleotides read TGTGCCAGCAGTTTAAGGACCATAGCGGGAGACCACGAGCAGTACTTC. Amino acid sequence: CASSLRTIAGDHEQYF.

The V and J genes are TRBV10-3 and TRBJ1-1; 9 nucleotides match TRBD1. This CDR3 region has 15 residues. J was trimmed by 4 bases and V by 2 bases; bases with no gene match: 5. The germline V gene encodes CDR1 ENHRY and CDR2 SYGVKD. The CDR3 region is CAISEPGGQGTEAFF. The CDR3, as DNA: TGTGCCATCAGTGAGCCAGGGGGACAGGGCACTGAAGCTTTCTTT.

The chain carries TRBV11-2 and TRBJ2-5; TRBD1 agrees at 8 bases. Germline trimming cut 0 bases from V and 4 bases from J; bases unmatched to any gene: 7. CDR1 and CDR2 from the germline V gene are SGHAT and FQNNGV. This CDR3 contains 16 residues. CDR3: CASSLDLGQGAETQYF. For the CDR3, the DNA is TGTGCCAGCAGCTTAGATCTTGGACAGGGTGCAGAGACCCAGTACTTC.

This rearrangement joins TRBV19 to TRBJ2-7; 11 bases agree with TRBD1. Trimming removed 5 bases from V and 0 bases from J; junction bases left unmatched: 6. The CDR3 loop spans 16 amino acids. The V gene's germline CDR1 is LNHDA and CDR2 SQIVND (reference sequence). CDR3 nucleotide sequence: TGTGCCAGTAGTCCCACCGGGACAGGGGGCTCCTACGAGCAGTACTTC. Residues: CASSPTGTGGSYEQYF.

The rearrangement joins TRBV6-5 to TRBJ2-1, with 12 bases aligning to TRBD1. The CDR3 totals 15 residues. J lost 6 bases, V lost 6 bases, and 6 bases had no gene match. CDR1 is MNHEY, CDR2 SVGAGI, per germline. CDR3 sequence (DNA): TGTGCCAGCAGGGGGGACAGGGGGCGAGGCAATGAGCAGTTCTTC. It encodes CASRGDRGRGNEQFF.

V is TRBV5-1 and J is TRBJ2-3; the D is unclear. There are 14 residues in the CDR3. V was shortened by 5 bases and J by 2 bases, with 12 bases between the two germline ends. CDR1 is SGHRS and CDR2 is YFSETQ in the germline V gene. As DNA, the CDR3 is TGCGCCAGCAGAATAGCAAAGATCACAGATACGCAGTATTTT. Amino acids: CASRIAKITDTQYF.

This chain connects TRBV5-1 to TRBJ2-7; perhaps TRBD1 as D (5 bases). V lost 4 bases to trimming and J lost 2 bases, with 13 bases between them. Germline V gene lookup returns CDR1 SGHRS and CDR2 YFSETQ. The CDR3 covers 14 residues. The CDR3 nucleotides are TGCGCCAGCAGCGTAACAGGTTCCGCCTACGAGCAGTACTTC. Protein product: CASSVTGSAYEQYF.

The V and J genes are TRBV6-2 or TRBV6-3 and TRBJ2-4, with TRBD2 matching 8 bases. Trimming took 4 bases from V and 8 from J; bases not matched to a gene: 10. The CDR3 has 15 residues. Germline assignment: CDR1 MNHEY and CDR2 SVGEGT. CDR3 coding DNA: TGTGCCAGCAGTTGGCGGGAGGCAAGGCTGGACATTCAGTACTTC. Protein sequence: CASSWREARLDIQYF.

This chain uses TRBV5-1 with TRBJ1-3; D is perhaps TRBD1 (6 bases). The CDR3 is 15 amino acids. The V and J ends lost 3 bases and 4 bases respectively, with 14 bases between them. Germline V gives CDR1 SGHRS, CDR2 YFSETQ. In DNA, the CDR3 is TGCGCCAGCAGCTCCCTCGGGGGGGCAGGAAACACCATATATTTT. Protein product: CASSSLGGAGNTIYF.

The chain links TRBV5-1 to TRBJ1-1; D may be TRBD1 (6 bases). The length of the CDR3 is 14 residues. Trimming removed 1 base at V and 4 bases at J, with 11 bases between. Germline V lookup: CDR1 SGHRS, CDR2 YFSETQ. The CDR3 DNA reads TGCGCCAGCAGCTTGAGGTCAGGGGCCACTGAAGCTTTCTTT. This encodes CASSLRSGATEAFF.